These 26 T cell receptor beta chains share one sample of origin, sequenced in a study of T cells in Graves' hyperthyroidism and ophthalmopathy. From RNA transcripts, TCR beta CDR3 regions were amplified. Carried out on the TCR CDR3, a first-round RT-PCR used the HTBI primer set. MiXCR, run by TCRdb on the multiplex PCR reads, gives a single entry per CDR3 protein. This sample has 300,000 to 450,000 distinct CDR3 sequences, with about 14% found just once. Source material: blood. These receptors were taken from a woman aged 25-40 years with Graves' ophthalmopathy.

This clonotype was observed a few times. This may arise from a read error, as a much more abundant clone is one base away. The rearrangement links TRBV13 to TRBJ2-7, with TRBD1 as a possible D gene (7 bases). Deletions cut 4 bases from V and 1 base from J, with 14 bases between. The germline V gene encodes CDR1 PRHDT and CDR2 FYEKMQ (reference sequence). The CDR3 has 15 amino acids. CDR3 residues: CASSSGVGQSYEQYF. The DNA for the CDR3 is TGTGCCAGCAGCTCGGGAGTGGGACAGTCCTACGAGCAGTACTTC.

In its sample, this clonotype was seen many times. The J gene is TRBJ1-4, the V gene TRBV20-1, with TRBD1 matching 7 bases. Germline loops: CDR1 DFQATT, CDR2 SNEGSKA (reference sequence). V lost 0 bases to trimming and J lost 4 bases; unmatched junction nucleotides: 2. This CDR3 is built from 14 residues. CDR3 sequence: CSAREGTDNEKLFF. The CDR3 DNA reads as TGCAGTGCTAGAGAAGGGACAGATAATGAAAAACTGTTTTTT.

This clonotype was recorded at least ten times. CDR3 coding DNA: TGCGCCAGCAGCTCCCGACTAGCGGGGGGCTCAGGGCAGTCTAATGAGCAGTTCTTC. As protein: CASSSRLAGGSGQSNEQFF. This rearrangement joins TRBV4-1 to TRBJ2-1, with 13 positions matching TRBD2. V lost 5 bases to trimming and J lost 7 bases; unmatched junction nucleotides: 17. In germline, CDR1 is MGHRA, CDR2 YSYEKL. The CDR3 has 19 residues.

For this clonotype: The conserved final phenylalanine or tryptophan is absent from the CDR3, which likely points to a read error. The chain employs TRBV2 and TRBJ2-3; 10 bases map to TRBD1. Per the germline V gene, CDR1 is SNHLY and CDR2 is FYNNEI. The length of the CDR3 is 14 residues. J gave up 4 bases and V 8 bases, and 6 bases lay outside the gene matches. This chain's CDR3 is CASGRDRGADTQYY. CDR3 DNA sequence: TGTGCCAGCGGCCGGGACAGGGGTGCAGATACGCAGTATTAT.

The chain couples TRBV7-9 to TRBJ2-2; D may be TRBD2 (6 bases). V lost 2 bases and J lost 1, with 11 bases in between. The CDR3 length is 16 residues. CDR1 is SEHNR and CDR2 is FQNEAQ in the germline V gene (reference sequence). For the CDR3, the DNA is TGTGCCAGCAGCTTAAATGGACTATTGAACACCGGGGAGCTGTTTTTT. This translates into CASSLNGLLNTGELFF.

In the case of this clonotype: A much bigger clone sits one base away, suggesting this may be a read error. The rearrangement uses TRBV18 and TRBJ2-1; D uncertain. V lost 4 bases and J lost 4, with 17 bases in between. This CDR3 is built from 16 residues. From germline, CDR1 is KGHSH and CDR2 LQKENI. CDR3 bases: TGTGCCAGCTCACAGGTTTTAGTGGGGAAGTACAATGAGCAGTTCTTC. As protein: CASSQVLVGKYNEQFF.

This clonotype was recorded a few times. The J gene is TRBJ1-1, the V gene TRBV24-1; tentatively, D is TRBD1 (6 bases). CDR1 and CDR2 (germline): KGHDR, SFDVKD. Trimming pared 5 bases from V and 3 bases from J, leaving 9 bases between. The CDR3 has 13 residues. Here the CDR3 reads CATSGQGHTEAFF. The CDR3 nucleotides read TGTGCCACCAGTGGGCAGGGGCACACTGAAGCTTTCTTT.

This clonotype was seen many times. The chain employs TRBV19 and TRBJ2-3, with 12 bases lining up with TRBD2. Germline V gene sequence: CDR1 LNHDA, CDR2 SQIVND (reference sequence). Trimming at V came to 5 bases and at J to 1 base, leaving 7 bases not matched to a gene. The CDR3 contains 17 residues. CDR3: CASSLAGGPIGTDTQYF. CDR3 coding DNA: TGTGCCAGTAGTCTAGCGGGGGGGCCAATCGGCACAGATACGCAGTATTTT.

This clonotype showed up many times. The chain uses TRBV18 and TRBJ1-1, with 7 bases that match TRBD1. Germline assignment: CDR1 KGHSH and CDR2 LQKENI. V lost 0 bases, J lost 11 bases, and 6 bases stayed unmatched. The CDR3 consists of 13 residues. As DNA, the CDR3 is TGTGCCAGCTCACCACCCGGGACAGAAGTGGCTTTCTTT. This sequence encodes CASSPPGTEVAFF.

This clonotype has just a few counts. This chain connects TRBV7-2 to TRBJ2-6; 9 bases are shared with TRBD1. CDR3 length equals 16 residues. Trimming cost V 5 bases and J 0 bases; bases outside gene matches: 2. Germline CDR1 SGHTA, CDR2 FQGNSA. The DNA of the CDR3 is TGTGCCAGCAGCAGGGACAGGGCCTCTGGGGCCAACGTCCTGACTTTC. Protein: CASSRDRASGANVLTF.

This clonotype was seen ten or more times. The V gene is TRBV4-1, the J gene TRBJ1-2, with 10 bases aligning to TRBD1. Germline V gene data show CDR1 as MGHRA and CDR2 as YSYEKL. This CDR3 contains 16 residues. V shed 1 base, J shed 6 bases, and the junction held 8 bases outside the gene matches. CDR3 loop: CASSQGGWTGGDGYTF. The CDR3 coding sequence is TGCGCCAGCAGCCAAGGAGGTTGGACAGGGGGAGATGGCTACACCTTC.

This clonotype was recorded once. The chain is built from TRBV25-1 and TRBJ1-1; D is unclear. Germline V lookup: CDR1 MGHDK, CDR2 SYGVNS. The ends were cut back, 5 bases at V and 9 bases at J, with 16 bases in the middle. The CDR3 covers 13 residues. CDR3: CASSSLDPTKAFF. The DNA for the CDR3 is TGTGCCAGCAGTTCCCTAGATCCGACTAAAGCTTTCTTT. The full variable domain, completed using reference TRBV25-1 and TRBJ1-1, is EADIYQTPRYLVIGTGKKITLECSQTMGHDKMYWYQQDPGMELHLIHYSYGVNSTEKGDLSSESTVSRIRTEHFPLTLESARPSHTSQYLCASSSLDPTKAFFGQGTRLTVV.

This sequence joins TRBV28 and TRBJ1-2, with D unclear. The length of the CDR3 is 14 residues. Trimming stripped 3 bases from V and 1 base from J, with 9 bases between. Germline CDR1 reads MDHEN; CDR2 reads SYDVKM. The CDR3 spells CASSFRQYNYGYTF. As DNA, the CDR3 is TGTGCCAGCAGTTTCCGGCAGTATAACTATGGCTACACCTTC.

J is TRBJ2-4 and V is TRBV28; D possibly corresponds to TRBD2 (6 bases). Germline-derived CDR1 and CDR2 are MDHEN and SYDVKM. With 9 bases removed from V and 4 bases from J, the gap between germline ends came to 13 bases. The CDR3 is made up of 13 amino acids. In DNA form, the CDR3 reads TGTGCCAGTAACGGGACTCCTAAAAACATTCAGTACTTC. This gives the protein CASNGTPKNIQYF. Filled out from reference TRBV28 and TRBJ2-4, the complete variable domain reads DVKVTQSSRYLVKRTGEKVFLECVQDMDHENMFWYRQDPGLGLRLIYFSYDVKMKEKGDIPEGYSVSREKKERFSLILESASTNQTSMYLCASNGTPKNIQYFGAGTRLSVL.

This clonotype has a count of ten or more. The rearrangement joins TRBV5-1 to TRBJ1-1, with 11 bases fitting TRBD1. V gave up 3 bases and J gave up 3 bases; unmatched junction bases: 4. In germline, CDR1 is SGHRS, CDR2 YFSETQ. This CDR3 has 15 amino acids. The CDR3 loop reads CASSSDRGQHTEAFF. CDR3 bases: TGCGCCAGCAGCTCGGACAGGGGGCAGCACACTGAAGCTTTCTTT.

This clonotype was detected once. The gene calls are TRBV11-2 and TRBJ2-1, with 8 bases identical to TRBD2. V lost 1 base and J lost 4; bases outside the gene matches: 6. Germline lookup yields CDR1 SGHAT and CDR2 FQNNGV. The CDR3 is 16 amino acids. The CDR3, as DNA: TGTGCCAGCAGCTTAGTTATAGCGGGGATTTACAATGAGCAGTTCTTC. Residues: CASSLVIAGIYNEQFF.

The table lists this clonotype with many counts. The rearrangement uses TRBV29-1 and TRBJ1-1; D may be TRBD1 (5 bases). Germline V gene data show CDR1 as SQVTM and CDR2 as ANQGSEA. This CDR3 contains 14 residues. Trimming pared 4 bases from V and 0 bases from J, leaving 12 bases between. The CDR3: CSVVAGLLNTEAFF. The CDR3 DNA sequence: TGCAGCGTTGTCGCGGGGCTCCTGAACACTGAAGCTTTCTTT. Using reference TRBV29-1 and TRBJ1-1 for the parts outside the CDR3, the full variable domain is SAVISQKPSRDICQRGTSLTIQCQVDSQVTMMFWYRQQPGQSLTLIATANQGSEATYESGFVIDKFPISRPNLTFSTLTVSNMSPEDSSIYLCSVVAGLLNTEAFFGQGTRLTVV.

On this clonotype: This may be a read error, as it is one base from a much larger clone. V and J are TRBV28 and TRBJ2-3; D not resolved. The CDR3 consists of 16 residues. The germline V gene has CDR1 MDHEN and CDR2 SYDVKM. The CDR3 sequence: CANSLPLGFQTDTQYF. The CDR3, as DNA: TGTGCCAACAGTTTGCCCCTAGGATTTCAGACCGATACGCAGTATTTT.

This clonotype has a count of ten or more. The CDR3 protein is CASSFSSTNEKLFF. DNA of the CDR3: TGTGCCAGCAGTTTTTCATCCACTAATGAAAAACTGTTTTTT. This sequence joins TRBV28 and TRBJ1-4; D call uncertain. V gave up 3 bases and J gave up 2 bases, with 7 bases separating them. The CDR3 has 14 amino acids. Germline V CDR1 and CDR2: MDHEN, SYDVKM. Drawing the rest from reference TRBV28 and TRBJ1-4, the complete variable domain is DVKVTQSSRYLVKRTGEKVFLECVQDMDHENMFWYRQDPGLGLRLIYFSYDVKMKEKGDIPEGYSVSREKKERFSLILESASTNQTSMYLCASSFSSTNEKLFFGSGTQLSVL.

This clonotype occurred many times. The V call is TRBV28, the J call TRBJ2-2; D uncertain. The V gene lost 5 bases and the J gene lost 3 bases, with 19 bases spanning the gap. From germline, CDR1 is MDHEN and CDR2 SYDVKM. There are 17 residues in the CDR3. CDR3 sequence: CASSEMWEATHTGELFF. The CDR3 region has the DNA TGTGCCAGCAGTGAAATGTGGGAAGCTACTCACACCGGGGAGCTGTTTTTT.

The rearrangement links TRBV6-1 to TRBJ1-1; D is possibly TRBD1 (5 bases). Germline V CDR1 and CDR2: MNHNS, SASEGT. V shed 0 bases and J shed 8 bases, with 10 bases lying between them. The CDR3 sequence is 13 residues long. The CDR3 loop reads CASSEAGGLEAFF. CDR3 DNA: TGTGCCAGCAGTGAAGCGGGGGGTCTGGAAGCTTTCTTT.

This clonotype was recorded at least ten times. The gene calls are TRBV20-1 and TRBJ2-7; possible D gene TRBD1, 5 bases. V was cut by 6 bases and J by 0 bases, with 12 bases left in between. This CDR3 region has 13 residues. The germline gives CDR1 DFQATT, CDR2 SNEGSKA (reference sequence). CDR3: CSATGPVSYEQYF. CDR3 DNA sequence: TGCAGTGCCACAGGCCCCGTCTCCTACGAGCAGTACTTC.

This clonotype was seen more than once but under ten times. This may stem from a read error, because a much larger clone lies one nucleotide away. The chain combines TRBV10-3 with TRBJ1-1; D not certain. CDR3 size: 14 residues. Trimming left V 3 bases short and J 4 bases short, with 12 bases between. CDR1 is ENHRY, CDR2 SYGVKD, per germline. CDR3: CAISDGTMSTEAFF. The CDR3 nucleotides read TGTGCCATCAGTGACGGCACCATGAGCACTGAAGCTTTCTTT.

This clonotype was seen a handful of times. This chain joins TRBV29-1 and TRBJ1-2, with D possibly being TRBD1 (5 bases). This CDR3 has 13 amino acids. CDR1 is SQVTM and CDR2 is ANQGSEA in the germline V gene. V lost 1 base and J 6 bases, leaving 12 bases between the germline ends. The CDR3 spells CSVEGGVGDGYTF. The CDR3, as DNA: TGCAGCGTTGAAGGAGGGGTGGGGGATGGCTACACCTTC.

This clonotype has ten or more counts. CDR3 sequence reads: CASSLQRYGTQYF. CDR3 DNA sequence: TGTGCCAGCAGTTTACAGCGATATGGGACCCAGTACTTC. This rearrangement joins TRBV27 to TRBJ2-5; D unresolved. V was shortened by 2 bases and J by 7 bases, with 11 bases between the two germline ends. CDR1 and CDR2 (germline): MNHEY, SMNVEV (reference sequence). The CDR3 length is 13 residues.

With regard to this clonotype: A read error may be the cause here, since a much bigger clone is one base away. This sequence joins TRBV18 and TRBJ2-7; no reliable D call. The CDR3 is 11 amino acids. Per the germline V gene, CDR1 is KGHSH and CDR2 is LQKENI. The DNA for the CDR3 is TGTGCCAGCTCACCGGGCTACGAGCAGCACTTC. Translation: CASSPGYEQHF.